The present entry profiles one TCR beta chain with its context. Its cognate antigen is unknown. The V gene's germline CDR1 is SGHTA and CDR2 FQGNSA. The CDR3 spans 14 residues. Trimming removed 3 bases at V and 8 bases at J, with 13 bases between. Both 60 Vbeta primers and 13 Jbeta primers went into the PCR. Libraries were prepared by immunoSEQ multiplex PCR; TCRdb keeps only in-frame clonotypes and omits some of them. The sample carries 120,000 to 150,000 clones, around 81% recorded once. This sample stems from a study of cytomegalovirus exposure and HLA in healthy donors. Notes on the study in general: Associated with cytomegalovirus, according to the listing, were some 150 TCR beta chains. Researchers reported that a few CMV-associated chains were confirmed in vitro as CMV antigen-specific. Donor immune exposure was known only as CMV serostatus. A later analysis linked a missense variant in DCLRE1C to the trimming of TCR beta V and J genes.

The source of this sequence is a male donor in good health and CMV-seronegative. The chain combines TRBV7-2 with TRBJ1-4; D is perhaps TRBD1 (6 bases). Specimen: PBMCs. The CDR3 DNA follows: TGTGCCAGCAGCTTGGACAGTTATTCCGAAAAACTGTTTTTT. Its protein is CASSLDSYSEKLFF.